These T cell receptor beta chains were read from a single sample in a study of blood T cell repertoires in COVID-19. The protocol was immunoSEQ multiplex PCR, while the TCRdb copy is restricted to in-frame clones and leaves out a portion. The data hold around 250,000 clones, with more than 70% observed a single time. Sample: peripheral blood. The origin of the receptors is a man older than 75 with acute or convalescent COVID-19. Each CDR3 is given with its conserved first and last residue. Fields, in order: D gene, J gene, clone size, V gene, CDR3 protein, CDR3 DNA. A D gene is named only where the DNA matches it firmly. Rows give clone size only sometimes, using once, few, many, or a class for an expanded clone.

D: .; J: TRBJ1-3; size: once; V: TRBV7-8; CDR3: CASSTDRISGTIYF; DNA: TGTGCCAGCAGCACGGACAGAATCTCGGGCACCATATATTTT
D: .; J: TRBJ2-5; size: .; V: TRBV7-2; CDR3: CASSLGLIRSGQETQYF; DNA: TGTGCCAGCAGCTTAGGGCTAATCCGCAGCGGGCAGGAGACCCAGTACTTC
D: TRBD1; J: TRBJ1-5; size: once; V: TRBV10-2; CDR3: CASSSGTVNQPQHF; DNA: TGCGCCAGCAGTTCCGGGACAGTCAATCAGCCCCAGCATTTT
D: TRBD1; J: TRBJ1-1; size: .; V: TRBV6-2/TRBV6-3; CDR3: CASSYSDRGFITEAFF; DNA: TGTGCCAGCAGTTACTCCGACAGGGGATTCATCACTGAAGCTTTCTTT
D: TRBD1; J: TRBJ1-5; size: once; V: TRBV6-5; CDR3: CASTDRVNQPQHF; DNA: TGTGCCAGCACCGACAGGGTCAATCAGCCCCAGCATTTT
D: .; J: TRBJ1-3; size: .; V: TRBV28; CDR3: CASSLGGRISGNTIYF; DNA: TGTGCCAGCAGTTTAGGGGGCAGGATCTCTGGAAACACCATATATTTT
D: TRBD1; J: TRBJ2-3; size: .; V: TRBV11-3; CDR3: CASSLNGGQGVRQYF; DNA: TGTGCCAGCAGCTTAAACGGGGGACAGGGGGTGCGGCAGTATTTT
D: TRBD1; J: TRBJ1-2; size: .; V: TRBV18; CDR3: CASSLQGGDGYTF; DNA: TGTGCCAGCTCACTACAGGGGGGCGATGGCTACACCTTC
D: .; J: TRBJ1-1; size: .; V: TRBV2; CDR3: CASRKIQGPNTEAFF; DNA: TGTGCCAGCAGGAAAATACAGGGACCGAACACTGAAGCTTTCTTT
D: TRBD2; J: TRBJ2-1; size: .; V: TRBV5-4; CDR3: CASSVGLANYNEQFF; DNA: TGTGCCAGCAGCGTGGGACTAGCGAACTACAATGAGCAGTTCTTC
D: .; J: TRBJ1-1; size: .; V: TRBV28; CDR3: CASGQNLNTEAFF; DNA: TGTGCCAGCGGCCAAAATCTGAACACTGAAGCTTTCTTT
D: .; J: TRBJ1-5; size: .; V: TRBV28; CDR3: CASSLPGMLQPQHF; DNA: TGTGCCAGCAGTTTACCAGGGATGCTTCAGCCCCAGCATTTT
D: TRBD1; J: TRBJ1-1; size: .; V: TRBV3-1/TRBV3-2; CDR3: CASSQVVDRGLSDTEAFF; DNA: TGTGCCAGCAGCCAAGTGGTTGACAGGGGTTTATCGGACACTGAAGCTTTCTTT
D: TRBD1; J: TRBJ2-1; size: .; V: TRBV24-1; CDR3: CATSDQGQGNNEQFF; DNA: TGTGCCACCAGTGATCAGGGACAGGGTAACAATGAGCAGTTCTTC
D: TRBD2; J: TRBJ2-1; size: .; V: TRBV6-6; CDR3: CASSLRSGRGHEQFF; DNA: TGTGCCAGCAGTTTGCGTAGCGGGAGAGGTCATGAGCAGTTCTTC
D: .; J: TRBJ1-4; size: .; V: TRBV7-8; CDR3: CAGSEKLFF; DNA: TGTGCCGGGAGTGAAAAACTGTTTTTT
D: TRBD1; J: TRBJ2-7; size: .; V: TRBV9; CDR3: CASSVATGASEQYF; DNA: TGTGCCAGCAGCGTAGCCACAGGGGCGAGCGAGCAGTACTTC
D: TRBD1; J: TRBJ2-7; size: few; V: TRBV28; CDR3: CASSNSDRAFYEQYF; DNA: TGTGCCAGCAGTAATTCGGACAGGGCGTTCTACGAGCAGTACTTC
D: .; J: TRBJ2-3; size: .; V: TRBV6-1; CDR3: CASSENPGGRSDTQYF; DNA: TGTGCCAGCAGTGAAAATCCGGGTGGGAGGTCAGATACGCAGTATTTT
D: .; J: TRBJ2-3; size: .; V: TRBV5-4; CDR3: CASSLAGTDTQYF; DNA: TGTGCCAGCAGCTTGGCAGGCACAGATACGCAGTATTTT
D: .; J: TRBJ2-6; size: .; V: TRBV28; CDR3: CASSSGLLPGSSGANVLTF; DNA: TGTGCCAGCAGTTCCGGACTACTTCCAGGCTCCTCTGGGGCCAACGTCCTGACTTTC
D: TRBD1; J: TRBJ1-4; size: .; V: TRBV15; CDR3: CATSIPDRGREKLFF; DNA: TGTGCCACCAGCATCCCGGACAGGGGTCGGGAAAAACTGTTTTTT
D: TRBD1; J: TRBJ1-6; size: .; V: TRBV25-1; CDR3: CASSGDNRGFNSPLHF; DNA: TGTGCCAGCAGTGGCGATAACAGGGGTTTCAATTCACCCCTCCACTTT
D: TRBD2; J: TRBJ2-1; size: .; V: TRBV7-3; CDR3: CASSLPRLAGGRDNEQFF; DNA: TGTGCCAGCAGCTTACCCCGACTAGCGGGAGGGCGAGACAATGAGCAGTTCTTC
D: .; J: TRBJ1-5; size: .; V: TRBV12-3/TRBV12-4; CDR3: CASTPPGNQPQHF; DNA: TGTGCCAGCACCCCTCCAGGCAATCAGCCCCAGCATTTT
D: TRBD2; J: TRBJ2-7; size: .; V: TRBV5-1; CDR3: CASSFHTGTSGSSEQYF; DNA: TGCGCCAGCAGCTTCCATACCGGGACTAGCGGGAGCTCCGAGCAGTACTTC
D: TRBD2; J: TRBJ2-1; size: .; V: TRBV9; CDR3: CASRPSGGEQFF; DNA: TGTGCCAGCAGGCCCTCGGGGGGTGAGCAGTTCTTC
D: TRBD2; J: TRBJ2-2; size: .; V: TRBV20-1; CDR3: CSARLADGLFF; DNA: TGCAGTGCTAGACTAGCGGATGGGCTGTTTTTT
D: TRBD1; J: TRBJ1-5; size: .; V: TRBV24-1; CDR3: CATSDPHVGRDSRFYSNQPQHF; DNA: TGTGCCACCAGTGATCCCCACGTAGGTCGGGACAGCAGATTTTATAGCAATCAGCCCCAGCATTTT
D: TRBD1; J: TRBJ1-2; size: .; V: TRBV11-1; CDR3: CASSLQDGQGYGYTF; DNA: TGTGCCAGCAGCTTACAGGACGGACAGGGTTATGGCTACACCTTC
D: .; J: TRBJ2-2; size: .; V: TRBV3-1/TRBV3-2; CDR3: CASSSPLTGNTGELFF; DNA: TGTGCCAGCAGTTCTCCCCTGACAGGGAACACCGGGGAGCTGTTTTTT
D: TRBD2; J: TRBJ2-1; size: .; V: TRBV28; CDR3: CASNPGGYNEQFF; DNA: TGTGCCAGCAACCCGGGGGGCTACAATGAGCAGTTCTTC
D: TRBD2; J: TRBJ2-1; size: .; V: TRBV6-5; CDR3: CASSYWASGTPNEQFF; DNA: TGTGCCAGCAGTTACTGGGCTAGCGGGACCCCCAATGAGCAGTTCTTC
D: .; J: TRBJ2-6; size: .; V: TRBV6-1; CDR3: CASSVEGGLGANVLTF; DNA: TGTGCCAGCAGTGTGGAGGGCGGGCTCGGGGCCAACGTCCTGACTTTC
D: TRBD1; J: TRBJ1-1; size: .; V: TRBV25-1; CDR3: CASRSDRWSNTEAFF; DNA: TGTGCCAGCAGGTCGGACAGGTGGTCGAACACTGAAGCTTTCTTT
D: TRBD2; J: TRBJ2-1; size: .; V: TRBV30; CDR3: CAWSGLAGIHEQFF; DNA: TGTGCCTGGAGTGGACTAGCGGGGATACATGAGCAGTTCTTC
D: .; J: TRBJ2-7; size: .; V: TRBV6-5; CDR3: CASSRVRGREGEQYF; DNA: TGTGCCAGCAGTCGAGTAAGGGGGAGGGAAGGGGAGCAGTACTTC
D: .; J: TRBJ1-4; size: .; V: TRBV5-6; CDR3: CASRGSNNEKLFF; DNA: TGTGCCAGCCGAGGGAGCAATAATGAAAAACTGTTTTTT
D: .; J: TRBJ2-5; size: .; V: TRBV5-6; CDR3: CASTPGQIQETQYF; DNA: TGTGCCAGCACTCCTGGACAGATCCAAGAGACCCAGTACTTC
D: TRBD1; J: TRBJ1-2; size: .; V: TRBV5-4; CDR3: CASSLASGQGNYGYTF; DNA: TGTGCCAGCAGCTTGGCCTCGGGACAGGGAAACTATGGCTACACCTTC
D: .; J: TRBJ1-1; size: few; V: TRBV11-2; CDR3: CASSSIRGDTEAFF; DNA: TGTGCCAGCAGCTCCATCCGGGGAGACACTGAAGCTTTCTTT
D: .; J: TRBJ1-6; size: .; V: TRBV4-2; CDR3: CASSQEEGGNSPLHF; DNA: TGTGCCAGCAGCCAAGAGGAGGGTGGAAATTCACCCCTCCACTTT
D: .; J: TRBJ1-1; size: .; V: TRBV4-2; CDR3: CASSQETRAKAFF; DNA: TGTGCCAGCAGCCAAGAAACCAGGGCCAAAGCTTTCTTT
D: .; J: TRBJ2-3; size: .; V: TRBV3-1/TRBV3-2; CDR3: CASSSYTTGKDTQYF; DNA: TGTGCCAGCAGCTCTTACACAACAGGGAAAGATACGCAGTATTTT
D: TRBD1; J: TRBJ1-5; size: .; V: TRBV10-3; CDR3: CAISVHRGGSANQPQHF; DNA: TGTGCCATCAGTGTACACAGGGGGGGATCCGCTAATCAGCCCCAGCATTTT
D: .; J: TRBJ1-4; size: .; V: TRBV29-1; CDR3: CSVLSGVNEKLFF; DNA: TGCAGCGTTCTCTCGGGAGTTAATGAAAAACTGTTTTTT
D: TRBD1; J: TRBJ2-1; size: .; V: TRBV27; CDR3: CASSSATGGNEQFF; DNA: TGTGCCAGCAGTTCGGCGACAGGGGGGAATGAGCAGTTCTTC
D: .; J: TRBJ2-2; size: .; V: TRBV10-3; CDR3: CAIEIRGRRATGELFF; DNA: TGTGCCATCGAGATAAGAGGGAGGCGCGCCACCGGGGAGCTGTTTTTT